This TCR beta chain was sequenced in a study of shared clonotypes between healthy human individuals. The CDR3 sequence is 13 residues long. V was trimmed by 4 bases and J by 8 bases, leaving 15 bases between them. Germline V gives CDR1 SGHRS, CDR2 YFSETQ. TCRdb's table, derived via immunoSEQ multiplex PCR, lists solely in-frame clones and lacks some. The sample consists of roughly 1,500,000 clones, 95% to 99% of them appearing once. This receptor was taken from a man aged 30 to 45 in good health. This rearrangement joins TRBV5-1 to TRBJ1-2; D possibly corresponds to TRBD1 (6 bases). The sequencing input was naive CD4+ T cells sorted from blood. The sample's subset: CD45RA+ positively selected. CDR3: CASSPDRPAGYTF. CDR3 DNA: TGCGCCAGCAGCCCCGACAGGCCCGCCGGCTACACCTTC.